This TCR beta chain originates from a study of T cell responses to AZD1222 COVID-19 vaccine. Study-level results: The repertoires were collected only after the peak T cell response.

Profiling relied on immunoSEQ multiplex PCR, and the TCRdb table lists in-frame clones only, not all of them. The repertoire holds roughly 190,000 clones, with more than 80% as singletons. The CDR3 has 13 residues. The germline CDR1 and CDR2 sequences are WNHNN and SYGVQD (reference sequence). V was shortened by 6 bases and J by 5 bases, with 11 bases between the two germline ends. As regards this clone: The antigen is undetermined.

The chain carries TRBV10-1 and TRBJ1-5, with D unclear. The sequence came from an adult who received the MenACWY meningococcal vaccine as a control. Sequences were derived from peripheral blood, sampled 28 days after the second dose of the MenACWY control vaccine. The CDR3 loop is CASSVGRDQPQHF. The CDR3 DNA reads TGCGCCAGCAGCGTGGGGAGGGATCAGCCCCAGCATTTT.